This is a list of T cell receptor beta chains from one sample in a study of cytomegalovirus exposure and HLA in healthy donors. Using immunoSEQ multiplex PCR, the repertoire was profiled, and TCRdb retains in-frame clones only, with some absent. The repertoire holds approximately 78,000 clones, with roughly 83% as singletons. The sequencing input was PBMCs. The origin of the receptors is a woman aged 45-59 years in good health and CMV-seronegative. Both conserved end residues are part of each CDR3. The D gene is left open where the match is weak. Expanded clones get a size class; other rows say once, few or many, or leave the size out.

d_call: .; v_call: TRBV20-1; j_call: TRBJ1-2; clone_size: .; cdr3_aa: CSASGGGYTF; cdr3_nt: TGCAGTGCTAGTGGGGGGGGCTACACCTTC
d_call: TRBD1; v_call: TRBV10-3; j_call: TRBJ1-1; clone_size: .; cdr3_aa: CAISLGTGANTEAFF; cdr3_nt: TGTGCCATCAGCCTCGGGACAGGGGCGAACACTGAAGCTTTCTTT
d_call: .; v_call: TRBV7-9; j_call: TRBJ1-5; clone_size: .; cdr3_aa: CASSAGAEIHSNQPQHF; cdr3_nt: TGTGCCAGCAGCGCGGGAGCAGAAATCCATAGCAATCAGCCCCAGCATTTT
d_call: TRBD1; v_call: TRBV6-5; j_call: TRBJ2-2; clone_size: .; cdr3_aa: CASKPWGQTTGELFF; cdr3_nt: TGTGCCAGCAAACCCTGGGGACAGACCACCGGGGAGCTGTTTTTT
d_call: .; v_call: TRBV5-5; j_call: TRBJ2-3; clone_size: .; cdr3_aa: CASSFRATASTDTQYF; cdr3_nt: TGTGCCAGCAGCTTTAGAGCTACAGCTAGCACAGATACGCAGTATTTT
d_call: .; v_call: TRBV30; j_call: TRBJ2-3; clone_size: .; cdr3_aa: CAWSANGGPDTQYF; cdr3_nt: TGTGCCTGGAGTGCGAACGGGGGTCCAGATACGCAGTATTTT
d_call: TRBD1; v_call: TRBV28; j_call: TRBJ2-7; clone_size: .; cdr3_aa: CASSLQGRISYEQYF; cdr3_nt: TGTGCCAGCAGTCTACAGGGGAGAATCTCCTACGAGCAGTACTTC
d_call: TRBD1; v_call: TRBV5-4; j_call: TRBJ2-7; clone_size: .; cdr3_aa: CASSLGVTGGPYEQYF; cdr3_nt: TGTGCCAGCAGCTTGGGGGTGACAGGGGGGCCCTACGAGCAGTACTTC
d_call: .; v_call: TRBV5-1; j_call: TRBJ1-1; clone_size: .; cdr3_aa: CASSLGQWNTEAFF; cdr3_nt: TGCGCCAGCAGCTTGGGACAGTGGAACACTGAAGCTTTCTTT
d_call: TRBD2; v_call: TRBV4-3; j_call: TRBJ2-6; clone_size: .; cdr3_aa: CASSQSEGVAGFAGANVLTF; cdr3_nt: TGCGCCAGCAGCCAATCTGAAGGGGTAGCGGGCTTCGCTGGGGCCAACGTCCTGACTTTC
d_call: TRBD2; v_call: TRBV11-2; j_call: TRBJ2-7; clone_size: few; cdr3_aa: CASSLGLGGWEGNIYEQYF; cdr3_nt: TGTGCCAGCAGCTTAGGTCTTGGGGGGTGGGAGGGAAATATCTACGAGCAGTACTTC
d_call: TRBD2; v_call: TRBV9; j_call: TRBJ2-2; clone_size: .; cdr3_aa: CASSVSSGRITPNTGELFF; cdr3_nt: TGTGCCAGCAGCGTAAGTAGCGGGAGGATCACACCAAACACCGGGGAGCTGTTTTTT
d_call: .; v_call: TRBV5-1; j_call: TRBJ2-2; clone_size: once; cdr3_aa: CASNGGNTGELFF; cdr3_nt: TGCGCCAGCAATGGAGGAAACACCGGGGAGCTGTTTTTT
d_call: .; v_call: TRBV5-1; j_call: TRBJ2-5; clone_size: .; cdr3_aa: CASSFQQGRGETQYF; cdr3_nt: TGCGCCAGCAGCTTCCAACAGGGCCGGGGAGAGACCCAGTACTTC
d_call: TRBD1; v_call: TRBV4-1; j_call: TRBJ1-1; clone_size: .; cdr3_aa: CASNTQGATEAFF; cdr3_nt: TGCGCCAGTAACACCCAGGGGGCCACTGAAGCTTTCTTT
d_call: TRBD1; v_call: TRBV2; j_call: TRBJ1-4; clone_size: once; cdr3_aa: CASSGQGATNEKLFF; cdr3_nt: TGTGCCAGCAGTGGACAGGGGGCAACTAATGAAAAACTGTTTTTT
d_call: .; v_call: TRBV15; j_call: TRBJ1-5; clone_size: .; cdr3_aa: CATSREWAAAGQPQHF; cdr3_nt: TGTGCCACCAGCCGCGAATGGGCGGCGGCGGGTCAGCCCCAGCATTTT
d_call: TRBD1; v_call: TRBV29-1; j_call: TRBJ2-7; clone_size: once; cdr3_aa: CSVEPVDRAGEQYF; cdr3_nt: TGCAGCGTTGAACCCGTGGACAGGGCCGGAGAGCAGTACTTC
d_call: TRBD1; v_call: TRBV25-1; j_call: TRBJ2-6; clone_size: .; cdr3_aa: CASSWTGESGANVLTF; cdr3_nt: TGTGCCAGCAGTTGGACAGGGGAATCCGGGGCCAACGTCCTGACTTTC
d_call: .; v_call: TRBV19; j_call: TRBJ1-2; clone_size: .; cdr3_aa: CASMKVPGQGNYGYTF; cdr3_nt: TGTGCCAGTATGAAGGTGCCGGGGCAGGGGAACTATGGCTACACCTTC
d_call: TRBD1; v_call: TRBV27; j_call: TRBJ2-6; clone_size: .; cdr3_aa: CASSFWDSSGANVLTF; cdr3_nt: TGTGCCAGCAGTTTTTGGGACAGCTCTGGGGCCAACGTCCTGACTTTC
d_call: .; v_call: TRBV6-6; j_call: TRBJ1-4; clone_size: .; cdr3_aa: CASSTQFRESGEKLFF; cdr3_nt: TGTGCCAGCAGTACCCAATTCAGGGAATCGGGCGAAAAACTGTTTTTT
d_call: TRBD1; v_call: TRBV28; j_call: TRBJ1-2; clone_size: .; cdr3_aa: CASSNLSDRGSVDGYTF; cdr3_nt: TGTGCCAGCAGTAATCTTTCGGACAGGGGTTCGGTTGATGGCTACACCTTC
d_call: TRBD1; v_call: TRBV29-1; j_call: TRBJ2-7; clone_size: .; cdr3_aa: CSVAGTGAYEQYF; cdr3_nt: TGCAGCGTAGCCGGGACAGGGGCCTACGAGCAGTACTTC
d_call: TRBD1; v_call: TRBV7-9; j_call: TRBJ2-2; clone_size: .; cdr3_aa: CASSWAGQGTGELFF; cdr3_nt: TGTGCCAGCAGCTGGGCGGGACAGGGGACCGGGGAGCTGTTTTTT
d_call: TRBD2; v_call: TRBV5-6; j_call: TRBJ2-7; clone_size: .; cdr3_aa: CASRQSSGRATEQYF; cdr3_nt: TGTGCCAGCAGACAATCTAGCGGGAGGGCCACCGAGCAGTACTTC
d_call: .; v_call: TRBV25-1; j_call: TRBJ1-6; clone_size: .; cdr3_aa: CASKQTGTSQNSPLHF; cdr3_nt: TGTGCCAGCAAGCAGACGGGGACATCACAGAATTCACCCCTCCACTTT
d_call: .; v_call: TRBV10-3; j_call: TRBJ2-2; clone_size: .; cdr3_aa: CAISETDTANTGELFF; cdr3_nt: TGTGCCATCAGTGAGACGGACACGGCGAACACCGGGGAGCTGTTTTTT
d_call: .; v_call: TRBV7-2; j_call: TRBJ2-3; clone_size: once; cdr3_aa: CASSSTGYLDTQYF; cdr3_nt: TGTGCCAGCAGCTCTACAGGGTATTTAGATACGCAGTATTTT
d_call: .; v_call: TRBV11-2; j_call: TRBJ2-3; clone_size: few; cdr3_aa: CASSLSIGRATDTQYF; cdr3_nt: TGTGCCAGCAGCTTAAGTATCGGCAGGGCCACAGATACGCAGTATTTT
d_call: .; v_call: TRBV18; j_call: TRBJ1-3; clone_size: .; cdr3_aa: CASSPRASSGNTIYF; cdr3_nt: TGTGCCAGCTCACCACGGGCGTCGTCTGGAAACACCATATATTTT